This T cell receptor (beta chain) stems from a study of molecular identifiers for immune sequencing clone quantification. Study results and caveats: Underestimated sizes of highly expanded clones could result from identical TCR molecules that share a barcode. The study reportedly detected spiked Jurkat TCR RNA from one cell among 1.1 million or so naive cells. In CMV-specific effectors, clones above 20 copies held over 97% of molecules; naive, under 1%.

This clonotype occurred a few times. What it binds is not known. Naive CD8 T cells, phenotype CD8+CD4-CCR7+CD45RA+, were sorted. The V segment lost 3 bases and the J segment 4 bases; nucleotides outside the gene matches: 9. Germline CDR1 reads LNHDA; CDR2 reads SQIVND (reference sequence). This CDR3 comprises 15 residues. TCRdb re-derived calls from the PCR reads in MiXCR, one entry per CDR3 protein. The sample lists just under 650,000 distinct CDR3 sequences, less than 20% occurring once. Input material: naive CD8+ T cells from blood, with Jurkat cell RNA spiked in. Documented subset: FACS-sorted CD8+CD4-CCR7+CD45RA+ naive T cells. The receptor was derived from a human donor in good health. Some libraries in this study had Jurkat cell RNA spiked in. The chain couples TRBV19 to TRBJ2-7, with 7 bases lining up with TRBD2. The CDR3 DNA is TGTGCCAGTAGTATCGGCCTCGGGGGGTTTTACGAGCAGTACTTC. It is translated as CASSIGLGGFYEQYF.